Listed below are T cell receptor beta chains from one sample, sequenced in a study of early T cells in non-severe SARS-CoV-2 infection. TCRdb passed the 5' RACE reads through MiXCR, listing each CDR3 protein once. Of 42,000 or so distinct CDR3 sequences in the sample, roughly 12% were seen once. The sample was whole blood. Receptors were obtained from an adult who was a healthcare worker with PCR-confirmed SARS-CoV-2 infection or an uninfected control (not recorded which). Each CDR3 is given with its conserved first and last residue. The D gene is left open where the match is weak. Not every row has a clone size; where given, it reads once, few, many or a size class.

TRBD1	many	14	TRBV7-8	TRBJ2-7	CASSFSGGTYEQYF	TGTGCCAGCAGCTTCTCAGGGGGAACCTACGAGCAGTACTTC
.	.	16	TRBV7-8	TRBJ1-1	CASSQRDPGIGTEAFF	TGTGCCAGCAGCCAAAGGGACCCAGGGATCGGCACTGAAGCTTTCTTT
TRBD1	many	14	TRBV7-2	TRBJ1-1	CASSPGQGYPEAFF	TGTGCCAGCAGCCCGGGACAGGGTTACCCTGAAGCTTTCTTT
.	many	13	TRBV18	TRBJ2-7	CASSPGELYEQYF	TGTGCCAGCTCCCCAGGGGAGTTATACGAGCAGTACTTC
.	few	14	TRBV4-2	TRBJ1-4	CASSQGGSDEKLFF	TGTGCCAGCAGCCAGGGCGGATCGGATGAAAAACTGTTTTTT
TRBD1	many	13	TRBV7-9	TRBJ2-2	CASSSTGAGELFF	TGTGCCAGCAGCTCGACAGGGGCCGGGGAGCTGTTTTTT
.	many	12	TRBV28	TRBJ1-4	CASAGGDEKLFF	TGTGCCAGTGCGGGCGGGGATGAAAAACTGTTTTTT
TRBD2	few	19	TRBV28	TRBJ2-2	CASSLWASTSGRETGELFF	TGTGCCAGCAGTTTATGGGCCTCTACTAGCGGGAGGGAGACCGGGGAGCTGTTTTTT
TRBD1	many	17	TRBV19	TRBJ2-6	CASSPGQGASGANVLTF	TGTGCCAGTAGCCCGGGACAGGGGGCCTCTGGGGCCAACGTCCTGACTTTC
.	many	14	TRBV7-8	TRBJ2-5	CASSLKGWEETQYF	TGTGCCAGCAGCTTAAAAGGGTGGGAAGAGACCCAGTACTTC
TRBD1	many	16	TRBV4-2	TRBJ1-1	CASSQEMGQGVTEAFF	TGTGCCAGCAGCCAGGAAATGGGACAGGGGGTCACTGAAGCTTTCTTT
.	many	11	TRBV25-1	TRBJ2-5	CASCGAETQYF	TGTGCCAGCTGTGGGGCGGAGACCCAGTACTTC
.	many	16	TRBV9	TRBJ2-1	CASSVARTFSYNEQFF	TGTGCCAGCAGCGTAGCTAGGACATTCTCCTACAATGAGCAGTTCTTC
TRBD1	many	14	TRBV10-3	TRBJ1-4	CAIRGQGPNEKLFF	TGTGCCATCAGGGGACAGGGCCCTAATGAAAAACTGTTTTTT
TRBD2	few	11	TRBV6-2/TRBV6-3	TRBJ2-1	CASSGRSEQFF	TGTGCCAGCAGCGGGAGGAGTGAGCAGTTCTTC
TRBD2	few	15	TRBV7-3	TRBJ2-5	CASSGTGLPGETQYF	TGTGCCAGCAGCGGGACGGGACTACCGGGGGAGACCCAGTACTTC
.	.	13	TRBV25-1	TRBJ2-7	CASSVGDGGEQYF	TGTGCCAGCAGTGTGGGGGATGGAGGGGAGCAGTACTTC